This T cell receptor beta chain came from a study of vaccination effects on CD4 cells after COVID-19. With regard to this clone: No antigen is known for it.

Having been cultured for 10 days, the cells underwent CD4+ T cell isolation. Profiled with immunoSEQ multiplex PCR; TCRdb holds only in-frame clones, not every one. This table has some 36,000 clones, 55% to 80% appearing once. The sequence was obtained from a human donor who received a COVID-19 vaccine. Specimen: CD4+ T cells from PBMCs cultured without peptide, collected before COVID-19 vaccination.

Here the CDR3 reads CASSLLGETQYF. CDR3 nucleotide sequence: TGCGCCAGCAGCTTGCTAGGGGAGACCCAGTACTTC. The chain couples TRBV5-1 to TRBJ2-5; no reliable D call. Germline CDR1 and CDR2: SGHRS and YFSETQ. V lost 1 base and J lost 5, with 6 bases in between. The CDR3 loop spans 12 amino acids.